One and the same sample provided the 24 T cell receptor beta chains below, sequenced in a study of T cell responses to AZD1222 COVID-19 vaccine (dated by TCRdb to 2020 to 2022). Library prep was done by the immunoSEQ multiplex PCR assay. The table was pulled from immuneACCESS by TCRdb, which kept in-frame rearrangements only. Such tables lose some clones; where checked, under half of the loss comes from unresolved V genes, and the rest has no known cause. The sample profile shows fewer than 150,000 clones; about 85% of them were found once. The ten largest clones add up to around 6% of the sample. The meaning of the sample's time point label: baseline before first vaccination. The sequencing here drew on peripheral blood, taken on day 0 of AZD1222 vaccination. These receptors came from an adult in good health.

The rearrangement links TRBV6-4 to TRBJ1-4, with unresolved D. CDR1 MRHNA and CDR2 SNTAGT come from the germline V gene. With 6 bases removed from V and 7 bases from J, the gap between germline ends came to 9 bases. The CDR3 has 12 residues. The CDR3 sequence is CASSAIPEKLFF. CDR3 DNA: TGTGCCAGCAGCGCGATTCCTGAAAAACTGTTTTTT.

This clone appeared once. The chain has TRBV15 and TRBJ2-2; D call uncertain. CDR1 LNHNV and CDR2 YYDKDF come from the germline V gene (reference sequence). The CDR3 runs 16 residues. Trimming stripped 0 bases from V and 8 bases from J, with 16 bases between. This CDR3 reads CATSRDGRWTRGELFF. CDR3 DNA: TGTGCCACCAGCAGAGATGGGCGATGGACCAGAGGGGAGCTGTTTTTT. The full variable domain, in which reference TRBV15 and TRBJ2-2 provide the parts outside the CDR3, is DAMVIQNPRYQVTQFGKPVTLSCSQTLNHNVMYWYQQKSSQAPKLLFHYYDKDFNNEADTPDNFQSRRPNTSFCFLDIRSPGLGDTAMYLCATSRDGRWTRGELFFGEGSRLTVL.

The V and J genes are TRBV7-6 and TRBJ2-7, with 11 bases identical to TRBD2. This CDR3 spans 16 amino acids. V trimming: 1 base; J trimming: 7 bases; junction bases outside the gene matches: 9. Per the germline V gene, CDR1 is SGHVS and CDR2 is FNYEAQ. The DNA of the CDR3 is TGTGCCAGCAGCTTAGTAGCGGGGGGGTTTTCTTATGAGCAGTACTTC. As protein: CASSLVAGGFSYEQYF.

The chain recombines TRBV28 with TRBJ1-5; 9 bases map to TRBD1. The CDR3 is made up of 16 amino acids. CDR1 MDHEN and CDR2 SYDVKM come from the germline V gene. J gave up 5 bases and V 4 bases, and 9 bases lay outside the gene matches. DNA for the CDR3: TGTGCCAGCAGTTCTCAACAGGGACAGGGTCATCAGCCCCAGCATTTT. This sequence encodes CASSSQQGQGHQPQHF.

V and J are TRBV28 and TRBJ2-5, with D unresolved. The germline gives CDR1 MDHEN, CDR2 SYDVKM. The length of the CDR3 is 12 residues. V dropped 6 bases and J dropped 3 bases, with 8 bases sitting between them. CDR3 bases: TGTGCCAGCAGGGCCGGAAAAGAGACCCAGTACTTC. It yields the protein CASRAGKETQYF.

The chain carries TRBV11-2 and TRBJ2-7; D is uncertain. The germline gives CDR1 SGHAT, CDR2 FQNNGV. V lost 3 bases, J lost 6 bases, and 12 bases lay in between. The CDR3 runs 13 residues. In DNA, the CDR3 is TGTGCCAGCAGCTTCGAACGCCGGGTCGAGCAGTACTTC. Its translation: CASSFERRVEQYF.

The chain has TRBV29-1 and TRBJ1-4, with D unclear. The CDR3 contains 10 residues. Germline CDR1 SQVTM, CDR2 ANQGSEA. V was clipped by 0 bases and J by 7 bases, with 0 bases between them. CDR3 loop: CSVEDEKLFF. CDR3 DNA: TGCAGCGTTGAAGATGAAAAACTGTTTTTT.

The V call is TRBV30, the J call TRBJ2-1; a possible D gene is TRBD2 (7 bases). The CDR3 consists of 16 residues. The V gene lost 0 bases and the J gene lost 6 bases, with 18 bases spanning the gap. Germline V gives CDR1 GTSNPN, CDR2 SVGIG (reference sequence). In nucleotides, the CDR3 is TGTGCCTGGAGTGTACTCGGGGGGCAGGGGCCCAATGAGCAGTTCTTC. Translated, it gives CAWSVLGGQGPNEQFF. Together with reference TRBV30 and TRBJ2-1, the CDR3 gives the full variable domain: SQTIHQWPATLVQPVGSPLSLECTVEGTSNPNLYWYRQAAGRGLQLLFYSVGIGQISSEVPQNLSASRPQDRQFILSSKKLLLSDSGFYLCAWSVLGGQGPNEQFFGPGTRLTVL.

The V and J genes are TRBV11-3 and TRBJ2-1; D ambiguous. Trimming left V 5 bases short and J 3 bases short, with 14 bases between. The germline V gene has CDR1 SGHNT and CDR2 YENEEA. CDR3 length: 15 residues. CDR3 sequence reads: CASSLLPLGYNEQFF. Written as DNA, the CDR3 is TGTGCCAGCAGCCTCTTACCTCTAGGCTACAATGAGCAGTTCTTC.

V usage is TRBV6-2 or TRBV6-3 and J usage is TRBJ1-4; D is unresolved. Trimming left V 4 bases short and J 14 bases short, with 11 bases between. The CDR3 has 11 residues. Germline-derived CDR1 and CDR2 are MNHEY and SVGEGT. The CDR3 DNA sequence: TGTGCCAGCAGTTCAGGAGGCGGGCTGTTTTTT. Protein product: CASSSGGGLFF.

This sequence joins TRBV7-2 and TRBJ1-3; D gene ambiguous. The CDR3 has 15 residues. CDR1 and CDR2 from the germline V gene are SGHTA and FQGNSA. The V and J ends lost 1 base and 0 bases respectively, with 7 bases between them. The CDR3 loop is CASSLEPTSGNTIYF. CDR3 sequence (DNA): TGTGCCAGCAGCTTAGAGCCCACCTCTGGAAACACCATATATTTT.

A few counts support this clone. J is TRBJ2-2 and V is TRBV27; 7 bases are a match to TRBD2. This CDR3 spans 14 amino acids. From germline, CDR1 is MNHEY and CDR2 SMNVEV (reference sequence). The V gene end was trimmed by 6 bases and the J gene end by 5 bases; junction bases not matched to a gene: 6. CDR3 loop: CASRGGSLTGELFF. CDR3 sequence (DNA): TGTGCCAGCAGGGGGGGGTCTTTGACCGGGGAGCTGTTTTTT.

The genes are TRBV4-2 and TRBJ1-1, with no clear D. Germline V CDR1 and CDR2: LGHNA, YNFKEQ. This CDR3 region has 15 residues. Trimming took 0 bases from V and 5 from J, leaving 13 bases between them. The CDR3 is CASSQESEGGTEAFF. CDR3 sequence (DNA): TGTGCCAGCAGCCAAGAGTCGGAGGGTGGGACTGAAGCTTTCTTT.

The chain has TRBV19 and TRBJ2-7; D is unresolved. CDR3 length equals 13 residues. Germline CDR1 and CDR2: LNHDA and SQIVND (reference sequence). V lost 6 bases and J 4 bases, leaving 13 bases between the germline ends. CDR3 nucleotides: TGTGCCAGTAGCCCAGGTAAAAGTTACGAGCAGTACTTC. Translated: CASSPGKSYEQYF.

The V call is TRBV18, the J call TRBJ1-1, with D tentatively TRBD1 (5 bases). The CDR3 loop spans 13 amino acids. Germline loops: CDR1 KGHSH, CDR2 LQKENI. The V gene lost 3 bases and the J gene lost 8 bases, with 13 bases spanning the gap. The CDR3 DNA follows: TGTGCCAGCTCACCGACCGGAGGGGCCGAAGCTTTCTTT. Translation gives CASSPTGGAEAFF.

The chain joins TRBV28 to TRBJ1-5, with D possibly TRBD1 on 5 matching bases. Between the trimmed V and J ends, which lost 11 bases and 6 bases, there was a span of 11 bases. Germline V gene sequence: CDR1 MDHEN, CDR2 SYDVKM. The CDR3 totals 11 residues. The CDR3 is CAVRGGQPQHF. DNA for the CDR3: TGTGCCGTCCGGGGGGGTCAGCCCCAGCATTTT.

In its sample, this clone was seen a few times. V gene TRBV19 combines with J gene TRBJ2-1; 10 bases map to TRBD2. The CDR3 runs 15 residues. The V and J ends lost 4 bases and 8 bases, in that order; junction bases with no gene match: 8. Germline V CDR1 and CDR2: LNHDA, SQIVND (reference sequence). The CDR3 loop reads CASSTAAGGMYEQFF. The DNA of the CDR3 is TGTGCCAGTAGTACTGCAGCGGGGGGGATGTATGAGCAGTTCTTC. Using reference TRBV19 and TRBJ2-1 for the parts outside the CDR3, the full variable domain is DGGITQSPKYLFRKEGQNVTLSCEQNLNHDAMYWYRQDPGQGLRLIYYSQIVNDFQKGDIAEGYSVSREKKESFPLTVTSAQKNPTAFYLCASSTAAGGMYEQFFGPGTRLTVL.

This sequence joins TRBV20-1 and TRBJ1-2; TRBD1 is a possible D gene (5 bases). The CDR3 is made up of 11 amino acids. In germline, CDR1 is DFQATT, CDR2 SNEGSKA (reference sequence). V gave up 0 bases and J gave up 10 bases, with 9 bases separating them. The CDR3 protein is CSAREGQHYTF. Written as DNA, the CDR3 is TGCAGTGCTAGAGAGGGGCAGCACTACACCTTC.

The chain couples TRBV29-1 to TRBJ2-7; D is possibly TRBD2 (6 bases). V was cut by 0 bases and J by 5 bases, with 14 bases left in between. The germline V gene has CDR1 SQVTM and CDR2 ANQGSEA. CDR3 size: 14 residues. The CDR3 loop is CSVEDLGGPHEQYF. The DNA of the CDR3 is TGCAGCGTTGAAGATCTTGGAGGGCCCCACGAGCAGTACTTC.

This clone was seen just once. V is TRBV5-1 and J is TRBJ1-2; D is uncertain. Trimming removed 0 bases at V and 4 bases at J, with 4 bases between. Germline V gene lookup returns CDR1 SGHRS and CDR2 YFSETQ. The CDR3 runs to 12 residues. The CDR3 DNA reads TGCGCCAGCAGCTTGGGGACCTATGGCTACACCTTC. It codes for CASSLGTYGYTF.

The rearrangement joins TRBV7-3 to TRBJ1-6; D gene unclear. Per germline, CDR1 SGHTA and CDR2 FQGTGA. The CDR3 loop spans 14 amino acids. V lost 2 bases to trimming and J lost 5 bases, with 7 bases between them. Written as DNA, the CDR3 is TGTGCCAGCAGCTTATTGGGTAATAATTCACCCCTCCACTTT. Translation: CASSLLGNNSPLHF.

The V and J genes are TRBV2 and TRBJ1-5, with D possibly being TRBD1 (6 bases). Germline CDR1 and CDR2: SNHLY and FYNNEI. Trimming left V 0 bases short and J 6 bases short, with 9 bases between. The CDR3 loop spans 14 amino acids. The CDR3 DNA is TGTGCCAGCAGTGAAGCCCGGGGGCCTCAGCCCCAGCATTTT. Translated: CASSEARGPQPQHF.

The chain recombines TRBV9 with TRBJ1-2; D is unresolved. Deletions cut 0 bases from V and 8 bases from J, with 8 bases between. Germline V CDR1 and CDR2: SGDLS, YYNGEE. This CDR3 has 12 amino acids. Here the CDR3 reads CASSVDPWGYTF. CDR3 DNA sequence: TGTGCCAGCAGCGTAGACCCCTGGGGCTACACCTTC.

This chain uses TRBV27 with TRBJ2-7; D not certain. Between the trimmed V and J ends, which lost 3 bases and 3 bases, there was a span of 24 bases. In germline, CDR1 is MNHEY, CDR2 SMNVEV (reference sequence). CDR3 size: 18 residues. The CDR3 sequence is CASSFRRQVASESYEQYF. CDR3 sequence (DNA): TGTGCCAGCAGTTTTAGACGCCAAGTTGCCAGCGAAAGCTACGAGCAGTACTTC.